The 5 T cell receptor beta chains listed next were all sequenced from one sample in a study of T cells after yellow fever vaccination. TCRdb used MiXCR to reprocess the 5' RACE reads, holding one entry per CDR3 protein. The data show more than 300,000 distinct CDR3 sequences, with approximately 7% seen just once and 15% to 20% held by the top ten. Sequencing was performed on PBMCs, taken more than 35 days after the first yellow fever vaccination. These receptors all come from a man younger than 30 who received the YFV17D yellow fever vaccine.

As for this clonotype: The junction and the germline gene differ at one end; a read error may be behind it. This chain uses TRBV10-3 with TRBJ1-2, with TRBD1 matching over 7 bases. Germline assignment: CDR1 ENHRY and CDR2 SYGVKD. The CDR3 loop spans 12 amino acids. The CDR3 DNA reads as TGTGCCATCAGTGATGGACAGGCCGAGTCAATCTTC. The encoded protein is CAISDGQAESIF.

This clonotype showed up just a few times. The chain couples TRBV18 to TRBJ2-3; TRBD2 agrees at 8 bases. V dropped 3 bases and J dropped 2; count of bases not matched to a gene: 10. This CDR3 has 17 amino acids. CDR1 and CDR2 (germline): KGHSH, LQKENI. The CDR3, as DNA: TGTGCCAGCTCACCGGTAGAACTAGCGGTGGTCACAGATACGCAGTATTTT. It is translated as CASSPVELAVVTDTQYF.

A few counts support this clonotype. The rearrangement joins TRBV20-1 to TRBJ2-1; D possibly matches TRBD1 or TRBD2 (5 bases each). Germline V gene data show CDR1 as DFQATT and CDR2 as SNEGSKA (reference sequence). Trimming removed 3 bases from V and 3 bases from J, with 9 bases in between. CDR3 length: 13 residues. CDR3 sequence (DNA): TGCAGTGCTAGGAGGGGAAGCTACAATGAGCAGTTCTTC. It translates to CSARRGSYNEQFF.

CDR3 coding DNA: TGCGCCAGCAGCTTGACCGCAGTGACAATGAACACTGAAGCTTTCTTT. Translated, it gives CASSLTAVTMNTEAFF. This rearrangement joins TRBV5-1 to TRBJ1-1; D gene uncertain. This CDR3 region has 16 residues. Germline CDR1 reads SGHRS; CDR2 reads YFSETQ. V lost 1 base to trimming and J lost 0 bases, with 13 bases between them.

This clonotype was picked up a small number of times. The CDR3 sequence is CATSRETVLVASEQYF. The CDR3 DNA sequence: TGTGCCACCAGCAGAGAGACCGTTCTTGTAGCGTCCGAGCAGTACTTC. The chain uses TRBV15 and TRBJ2-7; tentative D call: TRBD2 (5 bases). V dropped 0 bases and J dropped 6 bases, with 18 bases sitting between them. Germline V gene lookup returns CDR1 LNHNV and CDR2 YYDKDF (reference sequence). CDR3 length equals 16 residues.